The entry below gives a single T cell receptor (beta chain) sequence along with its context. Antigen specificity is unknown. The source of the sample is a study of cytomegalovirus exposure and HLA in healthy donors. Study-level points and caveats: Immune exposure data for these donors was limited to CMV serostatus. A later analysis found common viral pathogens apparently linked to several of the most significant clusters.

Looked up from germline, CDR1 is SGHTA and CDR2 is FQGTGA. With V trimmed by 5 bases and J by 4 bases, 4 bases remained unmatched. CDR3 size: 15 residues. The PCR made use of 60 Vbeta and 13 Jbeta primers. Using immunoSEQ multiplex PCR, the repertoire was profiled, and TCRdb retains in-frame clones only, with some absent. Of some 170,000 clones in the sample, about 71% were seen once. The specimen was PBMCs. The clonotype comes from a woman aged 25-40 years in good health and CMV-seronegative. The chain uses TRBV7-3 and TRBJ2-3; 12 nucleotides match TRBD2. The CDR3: CASSRTSGIADTQYF. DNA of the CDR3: TGTGCCAGCAGCCGGACTAGCGGGATAGCAGATACGCAGTATTTT.